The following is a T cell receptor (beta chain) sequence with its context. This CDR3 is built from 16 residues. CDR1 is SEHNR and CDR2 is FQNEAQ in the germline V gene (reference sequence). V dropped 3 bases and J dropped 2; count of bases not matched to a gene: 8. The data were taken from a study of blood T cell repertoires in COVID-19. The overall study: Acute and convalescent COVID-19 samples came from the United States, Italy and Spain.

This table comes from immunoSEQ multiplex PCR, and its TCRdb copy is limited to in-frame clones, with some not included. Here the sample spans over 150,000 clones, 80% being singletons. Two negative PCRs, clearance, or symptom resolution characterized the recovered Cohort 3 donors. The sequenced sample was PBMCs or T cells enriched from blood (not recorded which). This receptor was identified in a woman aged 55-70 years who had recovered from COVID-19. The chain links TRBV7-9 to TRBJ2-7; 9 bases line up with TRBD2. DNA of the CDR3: TGTGCCAGCAGCTTCGGCGGGGGGGTCTCCGCCTACGAGCAGTACTTC. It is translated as CASSFGGGVSAYEQYF. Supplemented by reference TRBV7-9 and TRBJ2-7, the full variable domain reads DTGVSQNPRHKITKRGQNVTFRCDPISEHNRLYWYRQTLGQGPEFLTYFQNEAQLEKSRLLSDRFSAERPKGSFSTLEIQRTEQGDSAMYLCASSFGGGVSAYEQYFGPGTRLTVT.